The 26 T cell receptor beta chains given below trace back to one sample, sequenced in a study of tumor and adjacent non-tumor tissue in lung cancer. No cell sorting was done before RNA was extracted from the tissue. Three rounds of nested PCR, following a modified ARM-PCR protocol, produced the TCRbeta library. MiXCR, run by TCRdb on the multiplex PCR reads, gives a single entry per CDR3 protein. The table lists 65,000 to 90,000 distinct CDR3 sequences, approximately 71% of them singletons. Sequencing used lung tumor tissue. These TCRs come from an older woman with non-small cell lung cancer.

About this clonotype: A much bigger clone sits one base away, suggesting this may be a read error. This sequence joins TRBV11-2 and TRBJ2-1, with D perhaps TRBD2 (5 bases). The germline V and J ends were trimmed by 7 bases and 5 bases, with 12 bases remaining between them. The germline gives CDR1 SGHAT, CDR2 FQNNGV. CDR3 size: 13 residues. The CDR3 DNA sequence: TGTGCCAGCACCCTAGCCTGGGACAATGAGCAGTTCTTC. This translates into CASTLAWDNEQFF.

J is TRBJ2-3 and V is TRBV5-4, with 8 bases aligning to TRBD1. V gave up 4 bases and J gave up 5 bases; unmatched junction bases: 18. Looked up from germline, CDR1 is SGHNT and CDR2 is YYREEE (reference sequence). The CDR3 totals 18 residues. The DNA of the CDR3 is TGTGCCAGCAGCCCGGCAGGGATAGGGGCAGGGGGCATAGATACGCAGTATTTT. It encodes CASSPAGIGAGGIDTQYF.

On this clonotype itself: The DNA is omitted, as the CDR3 cannot be located on it reliably, and the CDR3 follows TCRdb's listing. The chain combines TRBV6-1 with TRBJ1-2. The CDR3 length is 14 residues, termini included. The germline V gene encodes CDR1 MNHNS and CDR2 SASEGT. CDR3 protein: CTSSVGFGTYGHTF.

A word on this clonotype: One junction end disagrees with the germline gene, perhaps due to a read error. The V gene is TRBV12-3 or TRBV12-4, the J gene TRBJ2-5; D is unclear. This CDR3 has 12 amino acids. CDR3 in amino acids: CASSFKRETQYF. CDR3 coding DNA: TGTGCCAGCAGTTTCAAGCGAGAGACCCAGTATTTC.

As to this clonotype: The junction differs from germline at one of its ends, possibly a read error. The rearrangement uses TRBV5-5 and TRBJ1-5; tentatively, D is TRBD1 (5 bases). The germline V gene encodes CDR1 SGHKS and CDR2 YYEKEE (reference sequence). The CDR3 is 15 residues long. The CDR3, as DNA: TGTGTCAGCACCCCCGGACATCATAGCAATCAGCCCCAGCATTTT. It specifies CVSTPGHHSNQPQHF.

There are many counts of this clonotype. The rearrangement uses TRBV10-3 and TRBJ2-1, with D perhaps TRBD1 or TRBD2 (6 bases each). Germline CDR1 reads ENHRY; CDR2 reads SYGVKD. This CDR3 is 15 amino acids long. V lost 4 bases, J lost 1 base, and 11 bases lay in between. DNA for the CDR3: TGTGCCATCAGTGTCGGCGGGACATCCTACAATGAGCAGTTCTTC. Protein sequence: CAISVGGTSYNEQFF.

Note on this clonotype: Mismatch with germline at one junction end may stem from a read error. The chain is built from TRBV12-3 or TRBV12-4 and TRBJ1-5; D not certain. The CDR3 consists of 15 residues. CDR3 region: CASSLTGGRKQPQHF. For the CDR3, the DNA is TGTGCCAGTAGTTTAACGGGCGGTCGAAAACAGCCCCAGCATTTT.

Notes on this clonotype: Since no conserved phenylalanine or tryptophan closes the CDR3, a read error is the likely cause. The chain links TRBV6-2 or TRBV6-3 to TRBJ2-7; unclear D gene. The CDR3 extends over 11 amino acids. V lost 6 bases, J lost 4 bases, and 7 bases lay in between. Germline assignment: CDR1 MNHEY and CDR2 SVGEGT. The CDR3 DNA follows: TGTGCCAGCAGCCCTCCTTACGAGCAGTACTTA. Residues: CASSPPYEQYL.

At least ten counts were recorded for this clonotype. The chain has TRBV2 and TRBJ2-7; 7 nucleotides agree with TRBD2. Per germline, CDR1 SNHLY and CDR2 FYNNEI. The CDR3 runs 14 residues. After removal of 5 bases from V and 2 bases from J, the junction contained 6 bases not matched to a gene. DNA for the CDR3: TGTGCCAGCAGTACGGGACTATCACCCTACGAGCAGTACTTC. Amino acids: CASSTGLSPYEQYF. Full variable domain (remainder filled in from reference TRBV2 and TRBJ2-7): EPEVTQTPSHQVTQMGQEVILRCVPISNHLYFYWYRQILGQKVEFLVSFYNNEISEKSEIFDDQFSVERPDGSNFTLKIRSTKLEDSAMYFCASSTGLSPYEQYFGPGTRLTVT.

With regard to this clonotype: One end of the junction varies from germline; a read error may be responsible. The chain couples TRBV6-6 to TRBJ2-7, with TRBD1 as a possible D gene (5 bases). Germline V CDR1 and CDR2: MNHNY, SVGAGI (reference sequence). The CDR3 runs 16 residues. CDR3 sequence (DNA): TGTGCCAGCGTCCCCAAGGGGCAGGGTGGATCCTACGAGCAATACTTC. Residues: CASVPKGQGGSYEQYF.

The table lists this clonotype with many counts. The rearrangement joins TRBV7-9 to TRBJ1-1; possibly TRBD1 for D (5 bases). Germline V CDR1 and CDR2: SEHNR, FQNEAQ (reference sequence). The V gene lost 2 bases and the J gene lost 1 base, with 11 bases spanning the gap. The CDR3 runs 15 residues. The CDR3 DNA reads TGTGCCAGCAGCTTAATAGGGGCCGAGAACACTGAAGCTTTCTTT. The encoded protein is CASSLIGAENTEAFF.

A remark on this clonotype: One end of the junction fails to match germline, which may point to a read error. The rearrangement links TRBV5-6 to TRBJ2-3, with unresolved D. CDR3 length equals 14 residues. Per germline, CDR1 SGHDT and CDR2 YYEEEE. The CDR3 nucleotides read TGTGCCAGCAGCTTGGAAATGAGGAGATATACGCGGTATTTT. Translated: CASSLEMRRYTRYF.

About this clonotype itself: This may come from a read error, since a much larger clone is one base off. This chain links TRBV6-1 with TRBJ1-5; D uncertain. The CDR3 is 13 residues long. Looked up from germline, CDR1 is MNHNS and CDR2 is SASEGT. The CDR3 spells CASSSQGNQSQHF. In nucleotides, the CDR3 is TGTGCCAGCAGCTCTCAAGGGAATCAGTCCCAGCATTTT.

With regard to this clonotype: As the CDR3 is not closed by the conserved phenylalanine or tryptophan, this likely results from a read error. This chain joins TRBV29-1 and TRBJ2-5, with D perhaps matching TRBD2 (6 bases). The germline V and J ends were trimmed by 4 bases and 5 bases, with 14 bases remaining between them. In germline, CDR1 is SQVTM, CDR2 ANQGSEA. This CDR3 region has 13 residues. Here the CDR3 DNA reads TGCAGCGTTGTAGGTACGGGAGCGGAGACCCAGTACCTC. Protein sequence: CSVVGTGAETQYL.

This clonotype occurred a few times. An end of the junction does not agree with germline; a read error may underlie this. The chain joins TRBV6-1 to TRBJ2-2, with D perhaps being TRBD1 or TRBD2 (5 bases each). This CDR3 region has 16 residues. Per the germline V gene, CDR1 is MNHNS and CDR2 is SASEGT. DNA of the CDR3: TGTGCCAGCAGTGAGCAAGGGGCCTTAAACACCGGGGAGCCGTTTTTT. Protein: CASSEQGALNTGEPFF.

As to this clonotype: Its ends do not fully match the called genes, so a read error is possible. This rearrangement joins TRBV29-1 to TRBJ2-2, with D perhaps TRBD2 (6 bases). The CDR3 is 14 amino acids. The germline V gene encodes CDR1 SQVTM and CDR2 ANQGSEA. This chain's CDR3 is CSVSRSLEGRELFF. CDR3 DNA: TGTAGCGTTAGTCGCTCCTTGGAGGGCAGGGAGCTGTTTTTT.

Of note for this clonotype: A junction boundary mismatches the germline segment, possibly from a read error. The chain couples TRBV29-1 to TRBJ2-1; D not resolved. The CDR3 has 12 residues. In germline, CDR1 is SQVTM, CDR2 ANQGSEA. CDR3 in DNA: TGCGGCGTTGAAGAGACCGGGAATGAGCAGTTCTTC. This gives the protein CGVEETGNEQFF.

The chain carries TRBV19 and TRBJ2-1; 9 nucleotides match TRBD2. The J segment lost 10 bases and the V segment lost 10 bases, leaving 11 bases of the junction unmatched. Germline V CDR1 and CDR2: LNHDA, SQIVND (reference sequence). This CDR3 has 13 amino acids. CDR3 sequence: CATTGSGRLEQFF. CDR3 coding DNA: TGTGCCACTACGGGTAGCGGGAGACTAGAGCAGTTCTTC.

Concerning this clonotype itself: At one of its ends the junction is not consistent with the germline gene, which may arise from a read error. This chain joins TRBV28 and TRBJ2-2; D gene ambiguous. Germline CDR1 is MDHEN and CDR2 is SYDVKM. The CDR3 sequence is 15 residues long. The chain's CDR3 is CTSRGRTIRTGELFF. In DNA form, the CDR3 reads TGTACCAGTCGCGGTAGGACCATCAGGACCGGGGAGCTGTTTTTT.

The chain links TRBV12-3 or TRBV12-4 to TRBJ2-7; D remains ambiguous. V lost 5 bases and J 5 bases, leaving 13 bases between the germline ends. This CDR3 has 13 amino acids. The CDR3 here is CASSPGNANEQYF. Written as DNA, the CDR3 is TGTGCCAGCAGTCCGGGCAACGCCAACGAGCAGTACTTC.

This chain uses TRBV6-1 with TRBJ1-5, with 7 bases fitting TRBD1. CDR3 length: 13 amino acids. Germline assignment: CDR1 MNHNS and CDR2 SASEGT. The trim removed 9 bases at V and 7 bases at J, leaving 9 bases unmatched. CDR3 region: CARSSQGRQPQHF. In DNA, the CDR3 is TGTGCCAGGAGCTCACAGGGGAGGCAGCCCCAGCATTTT.

This clonotype was picked up one time. The conserved closing phenylalanine or tryptophan is absent in this CDR3, likely reflecting a read error. This chain joins TRBV28 and TRBJ2-7, with D perhaps matching TRBD1 (6 bases). This CDR3 has 14 residues. Germline V gives CDR1 MDHEN, CDR2 SYDVKM. Trimming stripped 6 bases from V and 0 bases from J, with 12 bases between. CDR3 sequence: CASRNVGHSYEQYS. CDR3 in DNA: TGTGCCAGCAGAAATGTGGGACACTCCTACGAGCAGTACTCC.

Here the CDR3 reads CSVPGTGPFNEQFF. CDR3 DNA sequence: TGCAGCGTTCCCGGGACAGGGCCCTTCAATGAGCAGTTCTTC. The V gene is TRBV29-1, the J gene TRBJ2-1; 9 bases are a match to TRBD1. Germline assignment: CDR1 SQVTM and CDR2 ANQGSEA. Trimming removed 5 bases from V and 6 bases from J; junction bases left unmatched: 8. The CDR3 covers 14 residues.

This clonotype occurred many times. V usage is TRBV4-1 and J usage is TRBJ2-3; 9 bases are a match to TRBD1. Germline V gene sequence: CDR1 MGHRA, CDR2 YSYEKL. After removal of 8 bases from V and 2 bases from J, the junction contained 11 bases not matched to a gene. The CDR3 is 16 amino acids. The CDR3 bases are TGCGCCAGCCCCGCGGGGGACAGGGAAAACACAGATACGCAGTATTTT. Protein sequence: CASPAGDRENTDTQYF.

This clonotype was picked up many times. This chain uses TRBV12-3 or TRBV12-4 with TRBJ2-7, with 7 positions matching TRBD1. V trimming: 2 bases; J trimming: 5 bases; junction bases outside the gene matches: 3. The CDR3 contains 13 residues. The CDR3 DNA is TGTGCCAGCAGTTTAAGGGGGCCCCACGAGCAGTACTTC. Translation: CASSLRGPHEQYF.

This clonotype has more than one count but fewer than ten. This may come from a read error, since a much larger clone is one base off. The J gene is TRBJ1-2, the V gene TRBV5-5, with D perhaps TRBD1 (5 bases). The germline CDR1 and CDR2 sequences are SGHKS and YYEKEE (reference sequence). V lost 2 bases and J 2 bases, leaving 10 bases between the germline ends. This CDR3 is 14 amino acids long. The CDR3 here is CASSFDRQNYGYTF. CDR3 in DNA: TGTGCCAGCAGCTTCGACAGACAGAACTATGGCTACACCTTC.